This entry lists 17 T cell receptor beta chains sequenced from one sample in a study of blood T cell repertoires in COVID-19. The method was immunoSEQ multiplex PCR; TCRdb's version includes in-frame clones alone and lacks a portion of them. Of over 200,000 clones in the sample, roughly nine tenths were seen once. Sequenced material: peripheral blood. These TCRs come from a man aged 40-49 years with acute or convalescent COVID-19.

The V gene is TRBV10-3, the J gene TRBJ1-1; the D is unclear. This CDR3 region has 16 residues. Deletions cut 0 bases from V and 2 bases from J, with 13 bases between. The germline gives CDR1 ENHRY, CDR2 SYGVKD. The CDR3 region has the DNA TGTGCCATCAGTGAGTCCTACAGCAAAGGAAACACTGAAGCTTTCTTT. It yields the protein CAISESYSKGNTEAFF.

The chain employs TRBV4-1 and TRBJ2-7; weak D call: TRBD2 (6 bases). Deletions cut 4 bases from V and 1 base from J, with 14 bases between. Per the germline V gene, CDR1 is MGHRA and CDR2 is YSYEKL. This CDR3 contains 15 residues. The CDR3 here is CASSPERVGSYEQYF. The CDR3 bases are TGCGCCAGCAGCCCAGAGCGGGTTGGATCCTACGAGCAGTACTTC.

A single count supports this clone. The chain is built from TRBV4-2 and TRBJ2-7, with 13 bases that match TRBD2. The length of the CDR3 is 16 residues. V shed 5 bases and J 3 bases; nucleotides not matched to a gene: 7. Per germline, CDR1 LGHNA and CDR2 YNFKEQ. CDR3 in amino acids: CASSERRTSGGYEQYF. CDR3 coding DNA: TGTGCCAGCAGCGAGAGAAGGACTAGCGGGGGCTACGAGCAGTACTTC.

The chain couples TRBV6-1 to TRBJ1-5; 10 nucleotides align to TRBD1. V gave up 2 bases and J gave up 5 bases; unmatched junction bases: 3. Germline loops: CDR1 MNHNS, CDR2 SASEGT. The length of the CDR3 is 15 residues. The CDR3, as DNA: TGTGCCAGCAGTGAATTGGACAGGGGGTATCAGCCCCAGCATTTT. Translating gives CASSELDRGYQPQHF.

This sequence joins TRBV5-4 and TRBJ1-5, with a possible D match to TRBD1 (5 bases). The ends were cut back, 5 bases at V and 7 bases at J, with 10 bases in the middle. The CDR3 has 12 residues. From germline, CDR1 is SGHNT and CDR2 YYREEE (reference sequence). The chain's CDR3 is CASSSDSQPQHF. In DNA form, the CDR3 reads TGTGCCAGCAGTTCCGACAGCCAGCCCCAGCATTTT.

The chain combines TRBV5-1 with TRBJ1-6; D is possibly TRBD1 (5 bases). The germline V gene encodes CDR1 SGHRS and CDR2 YFSETQ. Trimming stripped 3 bases from V and 7 bases from J, with 14 bases between. CDR3 length: 15 amino acids. The CDR3 spells CASSSPQGQNSPLHF. DNA for the CDR3: TGCGCCAGCAGCTCGCCGCAGGGCCAGAATTCACCCCTCCACTTT.

This chain links TRBV4-3 with TRBJ2-1, with TRBD1 identical over 9 bases. The germline V gene encodes CDR1 LGHNA and CDR2 YSLEER. With V trimmed by 5 bases and J by 6 bases, 5 bases remained unmatched. The CDR3 spans 14 residues. The CDR3: CASSSDRGGNEQFF. The CDR3 DNA sequence: TGCGCCAGCAGCTCAGACAGGGGGGGCAATGAGCAGTTCTTC.

J is TRBJ1-6 and V is TRBV28, with 8 bases aligning to TRBD1. Germline lookup yields CDR1 MDHEN and CDR2 SYDVKM. V trimming: 1 base; J trimming: 9 bases; junction bases outside the gene matches: 5. CDR3 size: 15 residues. CDR3 sequence reads: CASSLSGQGFSPLHF. DNA of the CDR3: TGTGCCAGCAGTTTATCTGGACAGGGTTTTTCACCCCTCCACTTT.

The J gene is TRBJ1-3, the V gene TRBV18, with D perhaps matching TRBD1 (6 bases). Germline CDR1 reads KGHSH; CDR2 reads LQKENI. The ends were cut back, 5 bases at V and 2 bases at J, with 16 bases in the middle. The CDR3 length is 16 residues. Written as DNA, the CDR3 is TGTGCCAGCTCAAAAAACCAGGGGCAAACTGGAAACACCATATATTTT. This sequence encodes CASSKNQGQTGNTIYF.

The gene calls are TRBV7-9 and TRBJ2-1; 13 bases are a match to TRBD2. CDR3 size: 16 residues. V was clipped by 5 bases and J by 9 bases; unmatched bases: 10. Per germline, CDR1 SEHNR and CDR2 FQNEAQ (reference sequence). The CDR3 bases are TGTGCCAGCAGCCCGCCGGGACTAGCGGGGCCGAGTGAGCAGTTCTTC. Protein: CASSPPGLAGPSEQFF.

Only one count was recorded for this clone. The genes are TRBV5-5 and TRBJ2-1; TRBD2 is a possible D gene (5 bases). V lost 4 bases and J lost 4, with 15 bases in between. Per germline, CDR1 SGHKS and CDR2 YYEKEE (reference sequence). This CDR3 contains 15 residues. The CDR3 loop reads CASSVGRRGYNEQFF. Here the CDR3 DNA reads TGTGCCAGCAGCGTGGGTCGGCGCGGGTACAATGAGCAGTTCTTC.

The genes are TRBV28 and TRBJ2-7; perhaps TRBD2 as D (6 bases). Trimming took 7 bases from V and 0 from J, leaving 16 bases between them. Germline-derived CDR1 and CDR2 are MDHEN and SYDVKM. The CDR3 has 15 residues. CDR3 nucleotides: TGTGCCAGCACCGTAGCAGGGAGGAGCTCCTACGAGCAGTACTTC. It is translated as CASTVAGRSSYEQYF.

This clone was found a few times. CDR3 in amino acids: CASSRVASREQYF. As DNA, the CDR3 is TGTGCCAGCAGCCGCGTGGCATCGAGGGAGCAGTACTTC. The chain joins TRBV3-1 (or the pseudogene TRBV3-2) to TRBJ2-7; unclear D gene. The CDR3 spans 13 residues. CDR1 is LGHDT, CDR2 YNNKEL, per germline (reference sequence). V lost 4 bases, J lost 7 bases, and 14 bases lay in between.

V and J are TRBV28 and TRBJ1-3, with 7 positions matching TRBD1. There are 14 residues in the CDR3. Trimming cost V 3 bases and J 8 bases; bases outside gene matches: 7. CDR1 and CDR2 from the germline V gene are MDHEN and SYDVKM. The CDR3 protein is CASSLSGGKYTIYF. The DNA of the CDR3 is TGTGCCAGCAGTTTGTCAGGGGGGAAGTACACCATATATTTT.

The chain has TRBV6-1 and TRBJ1-2; D uncertain. With 5 bases removed from V and 4 bases from J, the gap between germline ends came to 17 bases. The CDR3 has 15 amino acids. Germline values: CDR1 MNHNS, CDR2 SASEGT. The chain's CDR3 is CASSSVSSPSYGYTF. The CDR3 coding sequence is TGTGCCAGCAGTTCCGTTAGCTCACCAAGCTATGGCTACACCTTC.

This clone was counted between two and nine times. V usage is TRBV24-1 and J usage is TRBJ2-7, with 10 nucleotides matching TRBD1. The CDR3 contains 16 residues. With V trimmed by 4 bases and J by 1 base, 6 bases remained unmatched. CDR1 KGHDR and CDR2 SFDVKD come from the germline V gene. This CDR3 reads CATSDTPGQGSYEQYF. In DNA, the CDR3 is TGTGCCACCAGTGACACCCCGGGACAGGGGTCCTACGAGCAGTACTTC.

CDR3 region: CASSDTGGLNQPQHF. The CDR3 region has the DNA TGTGCCAGCAGCGATACAGGGGGACTCAATCAGCCCCAGCATTTT. The chain has TRBV7-2 and TRBJ1-5; 8 bases align to TRBD1. The CDR3 spans 15 residues. Per the germline V gene, CDR1 is SGHTA and CDR2 is FQGNSA. The V segment lost 5 bases and the J segment 3 bases; nucleotides outside the gene matches: 6.